Following are 14 T cell receptor beta chains from one sample sequenced in a study of cytomegalovirus exposure and HLA in healthy donors. The PCR employed 60 Vbeta primers together with 13 Jbeta primers. Measured with immunoSEQ multiplex PCR; TCRdb has only the in-frame clones, and not every one. The sample holds fewer than 200,000 clones, 80% seen once. Sequencing was done on a sample of PBMCs. The receptors were sampled from a woman in her forties or fifties in good health and CMV-seropositive.

The CDR3 bases are TGTGCCAGCAGTCCAAGGGGGGGGGCTGGGGCCAACGTCCTGACTTTC. As protein: CASSPRGGAGANVLTF. V gene TRBV6-4 combines with J gene TRBJ2-6; weak D call: TRBD2 (7 bases). Germline-derived CDR1 and CDR2 are MRHNA and SNTAGT. Trimming cost V 5 bases and J 2 bases, with 13 bases left between them. The CDR3 has 16 residues.

The chain is built from TRBV7-3 and TRBJ2-3; 8 positions agree with TRBD2. In germline, CDR1 is SGHTA, CDR2 FQGTGA. Trimming cost V 5 bases and J 7 bases; bases outside gene matches: 17. The CDR3 loop spans 17 amino acids. In DNA, the CDR3 is TGTGCCAGCAGCCAAGTTGGTAGCGGGACCGGACGGAATACGCAGTATTTT. Amino acids: CASSQVGSGTGRNTQYF.

The chain has TRBV30 and TRBJ2-5; 12 bases agree with TRBD2. Germline loops: CDR1 GTSNPN, CDR2 SVGIG (reference sequence). The CDR3 runs 13 residues. Losses at the gene ends were 4 bases for V and 5 bases for J; bases not matched to a gene: 2. The CDR3 here is CAWKGLAGETQYF. In DNA form, the CDR3 reads TGTGCCTGGAAAGGACTAGCGGGGGAGACCCAGTACTTC. The whole variable domain, remainder taken from reference TRBV30 and TRBJ2-5, is SQTIHQWPATLVQPVGSPLSLECTVEGTSNPNLYWYRQAAGRGLQLLFYSVGIGQISSEVPQNLSASRPQDRQFILSSKKLLLSDSGFYLCAWKGLAGETQYFGPGTRLLVL.

The chain recombines TRBV4-3 with TRBJ2-1, with 11 bases that match TRBD2. The CDR3 is 15 residues long. V trimming: 4 bases; J trimming: 2 bases; junction bases outside the gene matches: 1. Germline values: CDR1 LGHNA, CDR2 YSLEER. Here the CDR3 DNA reads TGCGCCAGCAGCCCGACTAGCGGGACCTACAATGAGCAGTTCTTC. Translating gives CASSPTSGTYNEQFF.

The sample holds one count of this clone. V gene TRBV2 combines with J gene TRBJ1-1; D is undetermined. V was clipped by 10 bases and J by 0 bases, with 12 bases between them. Germline CDR1 reads SNHLY; CDR2 reads FYNNEI. The CDR3 is 13 amino acids. The CDR3 is CATSRLLNTEAFF. The CDR3 nucleotides are TGTGCCACTAGTCGTTTACTGAACACTGAAGCTTTCTTT.

The chain has TRBV7-9 and TRBJ2-2; no clear D gene. In germline, CDR1 is SEHNR, CDR2 FQNEAQ (reference sequence). The CDR3 sequence is 14 residues long. V was pared by 0 bases and J by 8 bases, with 10 bases between. The CDR3 region has the DNA TGTGCCAGCAGCTTAGCCTCAGTCCTGGGGGAGCTGTTTTTT. Translated: CASSLASVLGELFF.

V and J are TRBV5-4 and TRBJ2-2, with TRBD2 identical over 13 bases. The CDR3 consists of 17 residues. The junction had 10 bases not matched to a gene; V was cut back by 4 bases and J by 7 bases. Germline CDR1 reads SGHNT; CDR2 reads YYREEE (reference sequence). CDR3 nucleotides: TGTGCCAGCAGCGTACTAGCGGGGGGGAAATCGGTCGGGGAGCTGTTTTTT. This gives the protein CASSVLAGGKSVGELFF.

The rearrangement joins TRBV5-1 to TRBJ2-1, with 7 bases fitting TRBD1. The CDR3 runs 13 residues. The germline gives CDR1 SGHRS, CDR2 YFSETQ. Trimming took 5 bases from V and 5 from J; bases not matched to a gene: 4. The CDR3 region is CASSLGQHNEQFF. DNA of the CDR3: TGCGCCAGCAGTCTGGGACAGCACAATGAGCAGTTCTTC.

This chain links TRBV7-8 with TRBJ2-3; no definite D call. Germline V gene sequence: CDR1 SGHVS, CDR2 FQNEAQ. V was cut by 2 bases and J by 2 bases, with 11 bases left in between. The CDR3 runs 15 residues. CDR3 sequence (DNA): TGTGCCAGCAGCTTATTGGTCAGACACACAGATACGCAGTATTTT. Encoded protein: CASSLLVRHTDTQYF.

The V call is TRBV4-3, the J call TRBJ2-5, with D possibly TRBD2 on 6 matching bases. V lost 1 base and J lost 5, with 11 bases in between. The CDR3 runs to 14 residues. The V gene's germline CDR1 is LGHNA and CDR2 YSLEER. The CDR3 region is CASSQVMGRETQYF. The CDR3 DNA is TGCGCCAGCAGCCAAGTAATGGGGAGGGAGACCCAGTACTTC.

The chain employs TRBV4-3 and TRBJ2-7; TRBD2 aligns across 8 bases. The V and J ends lost 1 base and 7 bases, in that order; junction bases with no gene match: 9. Per the germline V gene, CDR1 is LGHNA and CDR2 is YSLEER. The CDR3 runs to 15 residues. The CDR3: CASSQGPAGVKEQYF. The DNA for the CDR3 is TGCGCCAGCAGCCAAGGACCAGCGGGGGTCAAGGAGCAGTACTTC.

This chain uses TRBV6-4 with TRBJ2-1, with D perhaps TRBD1 (6 bases). Germline V gene sequence: CDR1 MRHNA, CDR2 SNTAGT. V was shortened by 1 base and J by 6 bases, with 22 bases between the two germline ends. The CDR3 runs 18 residues. CDR3 sequence: CASSDYQNRVALFNEQFF. The DNA of the CDR3 is TGTGCCAGCAGTGACTACCAGAACAGGGTGGCCTTATTCAATGAGCAGTTCTTC.

The chain employs TRBV5-1 and TRBJ2-1; tentative D call: TRBD2 (5 bases). This CDR3 is 14 amino acids long. The ends were cut back, 0 bases at V and 7 bases at J, with 11 bases in the middle. Germline assignment: CDR1 SGHRS and CDR2 YFSETQ. CDR3 protein: CASSLGEIENEQFF. CDR3 nucleotide sequence: TGCGCCAGCAGCTTGGGGGAGATCGAGAATGAGCAGTTCTTC. Combining the CDR3 with reference TRBV5-1 and TRBJ2-1 gives the whole variable domain KAGVTQTPRYLIKTRGQQVTLSCSPISGHRSVSWYQQTPGQGLQFLFEYFSETQRNKGNFPGRFSGRQFSNSRSEMNVSTLELGDSALYLCASSLGEIENEQFFGPGTRLTVL.

The chain employs TRBV18 and TRBJ1-2; no definite D call. The V gene lost 6 bases and the J gene lost 1 base, with 12 bases spanning the gap. CDR1 is KGHSH, CDR2 LQKENI, per germline. The CDR3 length is 14 residues. For the CDR3, the DNA is TGTGCCAGCTCGCCGATACAGAATAACTATGGCTACACCTTC. Its protein product is CASSPIQNNYGYTF.